The 7 T cell receptor beta chains below were found in one sample sequenced in a study of neurological immune-mediated disorders. MiXCR, run by TCRdb on the 5' RACE reads, gives a single entry per CDR3 protein. The sample lists about 18,000 distinct CDR3 sequences, roughly a quarter occurring once. The sample consisted of PBMCs. The receptors derive from a man aged 45-65 years with HTLV-1-associated myelopathy (HAM/TSP).

The gene calls are TRBV27 and TRBJ2-6, with D uncertain. This CDR3 comprises 14 residues. V gave up 3 bases and J gave up 2 bases, with 5 bases separating them. The germline V gene encodes CDR1 MNHEY and CDR2 SMNVEV (reference sequence). The CDR3 is CASSFGAGANVLTF. Here the CDR3 DNA reads TGTGCCAGCAGTTTTGGGGCTGGGGCCAACGTCCTGACTTTC.

This clonotype is medium-sized in the sample. The chain recombines TRBV5-1 with TRBJ2-6; 8 nucleotides agree with TRBD1. Trimming took 4 bases from V and 2 from J; bases not matched to a gene: 5. Germline V gene data show CDR1 as SGHRS and CDR2 as YFSETQ. This CDR3 region has 16 residues. The CDR3 DNA is TGCGCCAGCAGCCCGGGACAGGAGGCTGGGGCCAACGTCCTGACTTTC. This gives the protein CASSPGQEAGANVLTF.

In its sample, this clonotype was seen a few times. V is TRBV7-2 and J is TRBJ2-2, with 12 bases aligning to TRBD1. Trimming cost V 4 bases and J 7 bases; bases outside gene matches: 4. The CDR3 has 15 amino acids. In germline, CDR1 is SGHTA, CDR2 FQGNSA. This chain's CDR3 is CASSSGQGAVGELFF. The CDR3 nucleotides read TGTGCCAGCAGCTCGGGACAGGGGGCAGTCGGGGAGCTGTTTTTT.

By frequency in the sample, this clonotype is large. The chain links TRBV4-2 to TRBJ2-1, with D possibly matching TRBD2 (7 bases). The CDR3 runs 14 residues. Per the germline V gene, CDR1 is LGHNA and CDR2 is YNFKEQ. Trimming cost V 0 bases and J 15 bases, with 18 bases left between them. The CDR3 spells CASSQDSGGGLPFF. In nucleotides, the CDR3 is TGTGCCAGCAGCCAAGATTCAGGCGGGGGCCTCCCGTTCTTC.

The chain is built from TRBV4-3 and TRBJ2-7; D is unresolved. CDR3 length: 16 amino acids. Germline lookup yields CDR1 LGHNA and CDR2 YSLEER. V shed 0 bases and J shed 4 bases, with 16 bases lying between them. CDR3: CASSQDKRLEIYEQYF. In nucleotides, the CDR3 is TGCGCCAGCAGCCAAGATAAGAGACTGGAGATATACGAGCAGTACTTC.

This clonotype was detected only a few times. The gene calls are TRBV10-3 and TRBJ1-6; 11 bases agree with TRBD1. Unmatched junction bases numbered 8, after V lost 6 bases and J lost 10 bases. CDR1 and CDR2 (germline): ENHRY, SYGVKD. The CDR3 extends over 15 amino acids. CDR3 in DNA: TGTGCCATCAGAACCGGGACAGGGGGAAGGTCACCCCTCCACTTT. It encodes CAIRTGTGGRSPLHF.

This clonotype was counted only a few times. This chain links TRBV19 with TRBJ2-2; D gene unclear. V gave up 3 bases and J gave up 1 base, with 9 bases separating them. Per the germline V gene, CDR1 is LNHDA and CDR2 is SQIVND (reference sequence). CDR3 length: 15 residues. The CDR3 spells CASSMRSGNTGELFF. The CDR3 DNA sequence: TGTGCCAGTAGTATGAGATCAGGGAACACCGGGGAGCTGTTTTTT.